The present entry profiles one T cell receptor beta chain with its context. Its antigen is unidentified. This sample is drawn from a study of cytomegalovirus exposure and HLA in healthy donors. This CDR3 comprises 13 residues. The germline V gene has CDR1 SGHVS and CDR2 FNYEAQ. Trimming cost V 4 bases and J 3 bases; bases outside gene matches: 0. PCR was performed using 60 Vbeta and 13 Jbeta primers. Produced via immunoSEQ multiplex PCR; TCRdb's table is partial and in-frame only. The sample lists around 110,000 clones; roughly 76% were seen once. Study observations and caveats: Looking again later, the authors saw that most CMV-associated TCR beta chains seemed HLA-restricted. TCR beta sequences reportedly predicted most subjects' HLA-A and HLA-B alleles accurately.

This chain uses TRBV7-6 with TRBJ2-1; 7 bases are a match to TRBD2. This sequence originates from a woman between 45 and 65 years old in good health and CMV-seropositive. The specimen sequenced was PBMCs. The CDR3 spells CASSSGGYNEQFF. The CDR3, as DNA: TGTGCCAGCAGCTCGGGGGGCTACAATGAGCAGTTCTTC.